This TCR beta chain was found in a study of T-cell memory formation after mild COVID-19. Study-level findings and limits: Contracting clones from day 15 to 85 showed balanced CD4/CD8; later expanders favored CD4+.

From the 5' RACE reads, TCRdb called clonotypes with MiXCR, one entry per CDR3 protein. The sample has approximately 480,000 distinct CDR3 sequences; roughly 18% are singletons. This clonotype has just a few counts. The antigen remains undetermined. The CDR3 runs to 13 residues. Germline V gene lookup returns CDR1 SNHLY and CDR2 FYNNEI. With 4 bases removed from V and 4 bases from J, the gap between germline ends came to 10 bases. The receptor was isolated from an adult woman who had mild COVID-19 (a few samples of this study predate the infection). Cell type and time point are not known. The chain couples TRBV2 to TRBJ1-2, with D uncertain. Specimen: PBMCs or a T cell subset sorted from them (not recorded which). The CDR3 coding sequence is TGTGCCAGCAGTGCACAGAGAGTCTATGGCTACACCTTC. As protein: CASSAQRVYGYTF.